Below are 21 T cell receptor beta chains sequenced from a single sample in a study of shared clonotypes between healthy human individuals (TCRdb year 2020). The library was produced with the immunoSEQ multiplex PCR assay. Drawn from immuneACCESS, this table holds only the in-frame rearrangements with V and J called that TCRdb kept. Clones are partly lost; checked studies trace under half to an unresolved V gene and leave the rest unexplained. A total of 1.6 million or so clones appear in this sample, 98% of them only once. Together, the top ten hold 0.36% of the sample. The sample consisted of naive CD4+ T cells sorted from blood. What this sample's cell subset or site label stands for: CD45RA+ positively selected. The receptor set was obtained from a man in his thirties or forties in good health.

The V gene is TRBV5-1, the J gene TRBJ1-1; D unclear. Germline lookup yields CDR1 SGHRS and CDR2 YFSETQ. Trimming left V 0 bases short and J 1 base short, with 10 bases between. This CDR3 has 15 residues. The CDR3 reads CASSLERRQNTEAFF. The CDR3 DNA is TGCGCCAGCAGCTTGGAGCGCAGACAGAACACTGAAGCTTTCTTT.

The CDR3 sequence: CASNVLAGWGEQYF. Here the CDR3 DNA reads TGTGCCAGCAACGTGCTGGCCGGATGGGGCGAGCAGTACTTC. This chain joins TRBV5-8 and TRBJ2-7; no definite D call. V dropped 6 bases and J dropped 6 bases, with 19 bases sitting between them. The CDR3 consists of 14 residues. The germline V gene encodes CDR1 SGHTS and CDR2 YDEGEE.

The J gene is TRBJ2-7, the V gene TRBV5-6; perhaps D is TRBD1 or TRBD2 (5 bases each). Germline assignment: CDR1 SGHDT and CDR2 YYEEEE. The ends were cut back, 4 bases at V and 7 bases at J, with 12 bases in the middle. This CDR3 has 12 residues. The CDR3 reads CASSRTWGEQYF. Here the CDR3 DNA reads TGTGCCAGCAGCCGGACTTGGGGGGAGCAGTACTTC. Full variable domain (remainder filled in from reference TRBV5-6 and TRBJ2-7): DAGVTQSPTHLIKTRGQQVTLRCSPKSGHDTVSWYQQALGQGPQFIFQYYEEEERQRGNFPDRFSGHQFPNYSSELNVNALLLGDSALYLCASSRTWGEQYFGPGTRLTVT.

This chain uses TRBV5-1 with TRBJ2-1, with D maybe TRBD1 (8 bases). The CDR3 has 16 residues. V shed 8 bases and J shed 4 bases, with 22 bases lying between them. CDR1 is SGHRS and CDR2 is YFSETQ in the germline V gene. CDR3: CASFSHTGGAYNEQFF. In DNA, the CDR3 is TGCGCCAGTTTCTCTCATACAGGGGGGGCGTACAATGAGCAGTTCTTC.

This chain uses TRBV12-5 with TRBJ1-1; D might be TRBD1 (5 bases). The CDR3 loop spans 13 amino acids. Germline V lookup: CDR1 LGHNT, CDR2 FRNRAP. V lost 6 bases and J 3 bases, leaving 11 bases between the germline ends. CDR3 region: CASGGREDTEAFF. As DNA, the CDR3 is TGTGCTAGTGGGGGCAGGGAAGACACTGAAGCTTTCTTT. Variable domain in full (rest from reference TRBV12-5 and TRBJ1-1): DARVTQTPRHKVTEMGQEVTMRCQPILGHNTVFWYRQTMMQGLELLAYFRNRAPLDDSGMPKDRFSAEMPDATLATLKIQPSEPRDSAVYFCASGGREDTEAFFGQGTRLTVV.

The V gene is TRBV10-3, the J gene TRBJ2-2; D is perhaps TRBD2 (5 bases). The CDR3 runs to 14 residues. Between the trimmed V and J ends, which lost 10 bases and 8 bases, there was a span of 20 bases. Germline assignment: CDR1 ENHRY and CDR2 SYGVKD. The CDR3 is CATLPDSRSGELFF. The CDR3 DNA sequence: TGTGCCACTCTCCCGGACTCCCGCAGTGGGGAGCTGTTTTTT.

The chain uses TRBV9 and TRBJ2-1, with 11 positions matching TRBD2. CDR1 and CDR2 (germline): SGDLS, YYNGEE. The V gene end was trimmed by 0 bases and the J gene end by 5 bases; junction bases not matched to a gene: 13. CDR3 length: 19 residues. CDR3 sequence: CASSVGRGTSGKTDNEQFF. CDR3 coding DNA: TGTGCCAGCAGCGTAGGAAGGGGGACTAGCGGCAAAACCGACAATGAGCAGTTCTTC.

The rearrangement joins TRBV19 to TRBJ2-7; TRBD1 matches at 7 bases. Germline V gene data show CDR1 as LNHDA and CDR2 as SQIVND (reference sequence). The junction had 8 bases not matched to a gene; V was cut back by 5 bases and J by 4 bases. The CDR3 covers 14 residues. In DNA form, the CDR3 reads TGTGCCAGTAGTTTAGCGACAGGGATATACGAGCAGTACTTC. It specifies CASSLATGIYEQYF.

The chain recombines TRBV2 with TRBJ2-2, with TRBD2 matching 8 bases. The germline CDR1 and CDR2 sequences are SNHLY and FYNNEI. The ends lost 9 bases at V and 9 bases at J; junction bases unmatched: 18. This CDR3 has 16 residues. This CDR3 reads CASGSAGVAGNRELFF. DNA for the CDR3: TGTGCCAGTGGGAGTGCGGGAGTAGCGGGAAACCGGGAGCTGTTTTTT.

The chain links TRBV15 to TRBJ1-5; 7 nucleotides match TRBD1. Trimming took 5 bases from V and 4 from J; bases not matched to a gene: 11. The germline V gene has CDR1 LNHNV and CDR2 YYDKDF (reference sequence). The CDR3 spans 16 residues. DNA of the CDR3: TGTGCCACCAGCGGAAGGGACAGTAGCCGAAATCAGCCCCAGCATTTT. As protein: CATSGRDSSRNQPQHF.

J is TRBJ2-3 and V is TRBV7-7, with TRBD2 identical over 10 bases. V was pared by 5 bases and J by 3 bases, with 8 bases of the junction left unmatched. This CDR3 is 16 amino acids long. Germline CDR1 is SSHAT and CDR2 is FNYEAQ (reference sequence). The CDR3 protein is CASSPIAGGQTDTQYF. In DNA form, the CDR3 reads TGTGCCAGCAGCCCGATAGCGGGAGGTCAAACAGATACGCAGTATTTT.

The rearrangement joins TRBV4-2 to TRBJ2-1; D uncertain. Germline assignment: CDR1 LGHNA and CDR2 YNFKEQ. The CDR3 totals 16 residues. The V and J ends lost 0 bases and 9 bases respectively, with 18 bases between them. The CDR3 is CASSQDGFVGKAEQFF. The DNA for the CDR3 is TGTGCCAGCAGCCAAGACGGGTTTGTGGGTAAGGCTGAGCAGTTCTTC.

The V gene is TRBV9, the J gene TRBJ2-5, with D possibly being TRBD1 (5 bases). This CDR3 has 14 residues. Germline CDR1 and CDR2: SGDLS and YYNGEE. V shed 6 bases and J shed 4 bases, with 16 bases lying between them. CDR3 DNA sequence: TGTGCCAGCACCCGGACAAACCTCGGAGAGACCCAGTACTTC. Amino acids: CASTRTNLGETQYF.

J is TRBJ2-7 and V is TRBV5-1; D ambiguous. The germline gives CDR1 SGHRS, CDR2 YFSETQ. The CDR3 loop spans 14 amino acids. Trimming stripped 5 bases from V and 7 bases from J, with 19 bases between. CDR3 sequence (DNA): TGCGCCAGCAGATCTTCAGGTAACCTACGAGAGCAGTACTTC. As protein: CASRSSGNLREQYF.

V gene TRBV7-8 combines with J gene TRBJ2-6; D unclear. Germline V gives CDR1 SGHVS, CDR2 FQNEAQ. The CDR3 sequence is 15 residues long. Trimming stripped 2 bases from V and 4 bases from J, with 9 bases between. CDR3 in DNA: TGTGCCAGCAGCTTACCCGGGTCAGGGGCCAACGTCCTGACTTTC. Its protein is CASSLPGSGANVLTF.

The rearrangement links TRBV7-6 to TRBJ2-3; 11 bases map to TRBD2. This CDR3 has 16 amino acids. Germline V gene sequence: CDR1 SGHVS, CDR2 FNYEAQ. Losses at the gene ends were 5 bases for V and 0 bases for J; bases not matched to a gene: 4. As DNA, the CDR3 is TGTGCCAGCAGCGCCGGGACTAGCGGAAGCACAGATACGCAGTATTTT. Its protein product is CASSAGTSGSTDTQYF.

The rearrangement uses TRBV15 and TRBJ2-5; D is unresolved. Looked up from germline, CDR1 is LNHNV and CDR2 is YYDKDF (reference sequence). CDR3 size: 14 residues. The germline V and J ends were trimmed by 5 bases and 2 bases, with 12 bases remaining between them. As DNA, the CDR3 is TGTGCCACCAGCCCATACGAGCAGCAAGAGACCCAGTACTTC. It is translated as CATSPYEQQETQYF.

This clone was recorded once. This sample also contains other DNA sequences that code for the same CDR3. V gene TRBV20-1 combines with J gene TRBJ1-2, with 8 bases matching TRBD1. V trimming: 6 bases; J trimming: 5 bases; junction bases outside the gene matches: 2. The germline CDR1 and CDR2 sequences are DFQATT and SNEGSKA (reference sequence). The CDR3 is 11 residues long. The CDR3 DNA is TGCAGTGCCAGGGGGCCTTATGGCTACACCTTC. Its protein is CSARGPYGYTF.

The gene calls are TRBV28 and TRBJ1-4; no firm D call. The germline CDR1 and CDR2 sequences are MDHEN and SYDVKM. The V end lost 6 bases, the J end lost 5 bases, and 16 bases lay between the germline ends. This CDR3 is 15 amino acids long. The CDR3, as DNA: TGTGCCAGCAGCCCGATCGACCTTGGGAATGAAAAACTGTTTTTT. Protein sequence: CASSPIDLGNEKLFF.

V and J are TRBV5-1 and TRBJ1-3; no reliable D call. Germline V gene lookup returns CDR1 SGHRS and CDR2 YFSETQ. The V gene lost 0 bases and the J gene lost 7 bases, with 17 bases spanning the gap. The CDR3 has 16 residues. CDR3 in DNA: TGCGCCAGCAGCTTGGATTTAAGGCATACGGGGAACACCATATATTTT. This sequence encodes CASSLDLRHTGNTIYF.

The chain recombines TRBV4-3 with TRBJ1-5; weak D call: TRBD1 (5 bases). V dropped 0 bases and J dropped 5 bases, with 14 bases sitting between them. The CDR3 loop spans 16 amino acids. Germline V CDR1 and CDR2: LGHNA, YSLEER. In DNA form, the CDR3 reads TGCGCCAGCAGCCAAGATAGGACAAGGGGCCATCAGCCCCAGCATTTT. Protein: CASSQDRTRGHQPQHF.